The 21 T cell receptor beta chains below all came from one sample that was sequenced in a study of TIL therapy for anti-PD-1-resistant metastatic lung cancer. This was the immunoSEQ v3 assay. Clones were read by immunoSEQ multiplex PCR, and TCRdb kept only the in-frame ones, dropping some. The sample comprises about 95,000 clones, around 71% of which are singletons, and roughly 9.7% rests with the top ten. Time point meaning: pre-treatment sample, taken before nivolumab and TIL therapy. Tumor tissue came from excised metastases, mostly pleural nodules or supraclavicular lymph nodes. This specimen consisted of tumor tissue, obtained at baseline. The receptors stem from a person between 30 and 80 years old with non-small cell lung cancer.

V gene TRBV5-1 combines with J gene TRBJ1-2; 8 bases map to TRBD1. The CDR3 has 14 residues. Germline values: CDR1 SGHRS, CDR2 YFSETQ. The ends lost 4 bases at V and 7 bases at J; junction bases unmatched: 9. The CDR3 nucleotides are TGCGCCAGCAGCCCGACAGGGGAAACGGGTGGCTACACCTTC. The encoded protein is CASSPTGETGGYTF.

The table lists this clone with many counts. The chain recombines TRBV7-8 with TRBJ2-1, with D possibly matching TRBD2 (6 bases). Germline-derived CDR1 and CDR2 are SGHVS and FQNEAQ. There are 14 residues in the CDR3. Trimming took 2 bases from V and 3 from J, leaving 8 bases between them. CDR3 loop: CASSLRGDYNEQFF. The CDR3 DNA reads TGTGCCAGCAGCTTACGCGGGGACTACAATGAGCAGTTCTTC.

CDR3 in amino acids: CASSPGRAGFEQYF. DNA of the CDR3: TGTGCCAGCAGCCCCGGGCGGGCGGGTTTCGAGCAGTACTTC. The chain couples TRBV7-2 to TRBJ2-7, with D perhaps TRBD2 (5 bases). The CDR3 runs to 14 residues. Deletions cut 5 bases from V and 6 bases from J, with 17 bases between. Germline CDR1 SGHTA, CDR2 FQGNSA.

This sequence joins TRBV5-1 and TRBJ2-3, with TRBD2 identical over 12 bases. This CDR3 comprises 15 residues. The junction had 5 bases not matched to a gene; V was cut back by 3 bases and J by 6 bases. Germline V lookup: CDR1 SGHRS, CDR2 YFSETQ. CDR3 nucleotides: TGCGCCAGCAGCTCGACTAGCGGGAGTGATGATACGCAGTATTTT. Protein: CASSSTSGSDDTQYF.

This clone was counted between two and nine times. The chain couples TRBV3-1 (or the pseudogene TRBV3-2) to TRBJ2-5; D unresolved. This CDR3 contains 14 residues. V gave up 4 bases and J gave up 5 bases, with 14 bases separating them. Germline CDR1 is LGHDT and CDR2 is YNNKEL (reference sequence). In DNA, the CDR3 is TGTGCCAGCAGCCCCCTTGGAGTTCGGGAGACCCAGTACTTC. It yields the protein CASSPLGVRETQYF.

This chain joins TRBV9 and TRBJ2-3; D ambiguous. CDR3 length equals 15 residues. The germline V gene encodes CDR1 SGDLS and CDR2 YYNGEE. The germline V and J ends were trimmed by 2 bases and 0 bases, with 10 bases remaining between them. The CDR3 sequence: CASSVGRPSTDTQYF. The CDR3 DNA sequence: TGTGCCAGCAGCGTCGGGCGGCCTAGCACAGATACGCAGTATTTT.

V is TRBV7-2 and J is TRBJ2-1; 11 bases are shared with TRBD2. V lost 1 base, J lost 4 bases, and 3 bases stayed unmatched. CDR3 length: 16 amino acids. From germline, CDR1 is SGHTA and CDR2 FQGNSA. The CDR3 nucleotides are TGTGCCAGCAGCTTAGGGGCTAGCGGGGGGTACAATGAGCAGTTCTTC. Its translation is CASSLGASGGYNEQFF.

This chain links TRBV7-2 with TRBJ2-7; D possibly uses TRBD1 or TRBD2 (5 bases each). This CDR3 is built from 14 residues. CDR1 and CDR2 (germline): SGHTA, FQGNSA. V gave up 4 bases and J gave up 2 bases, with 12 bases separating them. CDR3 protein: CASSYRDGTYEQYF. CDR3 in DNA: TGTGCCAGCAGCTACCGGGACGGTACCTACGAGCAGTACTTC. Together with reference TRBV7-2 and TRBJ2-7, the CDR3 gives the full variable domain: GAGVSQSPSNKVTEKGKDVELRCDPISGHTALYWYRQSLGQGLEFLIYFQGNSAPDKSGLPSDRFSAERTGGSVSTLTIQRTQQEDSAVYLCASSYRDGTYEQYFGPGTRLTVT.

The gene calls are TRBV25-1 and TRBJ2-5; 8 bases are a match to TRBD1. V shed 3 bases, J shed 3 bases, and the junction held 6 bases outside the gene matches. Per germline, CDR1 MGHDK and CDR2 SYGVNS. The CDR3 sequence is 15 residues long. CDR3 in amino acids: CASSDLGQAEETQYF. The CDR3, as DNA: TGTGCCAGCAGTGATCTGGGACAGGCGGAAGAGACCCAGTACTTC. The whole variable domain, remainder taken from reference TRBV25-1 and TRBJ2-5, is EADIYQTPRYLVIGTGKKITLECSQTMGHDKMYWYQQDPGMELHLIHYSYGVNSTEKGDLSSESTVSRIRTEHFPLTLESARPSHTSQYLCASSDLGQAEETQYFGPGTRLLVL.

V is TRBV28 and J is TRBJ2-1; a possible D gene is TRBD2 (5 bases). Germline assignment: CDR1 MDHEN and CDR2 SYDVKM. V lost 6 bases and J 2 bases, leaving 14 bases between the germline ends. This CDR3 contains 15 residues. CDR3 amino acids: CASRLPGETYNEQFF. CDR3 nucleotide sequence: TGTGCCAGCAGGCTACCCGGGGAAACCTACAATGAGCAGTTCTTC. The full variable domain, completed using reference TRBV28 and TRBJ2-1, is DVKVTQSSRYLVKRTGEKVFLECVQDMDHENMFWYRQDPGLGLRLIYFSYDVKMKEKGDIPEGYSVSREKKERFSLILESASTNQTSMYLCASRLPGETYNEQFFGPGTRLTVL.

This clone was recorded once. The rearrangement uses TRBV6-2 or TRBV6-3 and TRBJ1-6; D might be TRBD1 (6 bases). Germline assignment: CDR1 MNHEY and CDR2 SVGEGT. The CDR3 contains 16 residues. The ends were cut back, 5 bases at V and 8 bases at J, with 19 bases in the middle. The CDR3 region is CASSTAFRGRDSPLHF. CDR3 DNA: TGTGCCAGCAGTACAGCCTTCAGGGGCCGCGATTCACCCCTCCACTTT.

V usage is TRBV2 and J usage is TRBJ2-5; D ambiguous. The CDR3 length is 12 residues. Germline loops: CDR1 SNHLY, CDR2 FYNNEI. Trimming removed 6 bases from V and 3 bases from J, with 8 bases in between. The CDR3 spells CASRVTKETQYF. CDR3 sequence (DNA): TGTGCCAGCAGGGTCACGAAAGAGACCCAGTACTTC.

Remarks on this clone: Distinct nucleotide sequences in the sample also encode this CDR3. The chain combines TRBV7-9 with TRBJ1-1; D is unclear. V lost 3 bases and J lost 1, with 6 bases in between. Per germline, CDR1 SEHNR and CDR2 FQNEAQ (reference sequence). This CDR3 contains 13 residues. CDR3: CASSFVENTEAFF. The CDR3 DNA reads TGTGCCAGCAGCTTCGTAGAGAACACTGAAGCTTTCTTT.

This chain connects TRBV9 to TRBJ2-2; tentative D call: TRBD1 (5 bases). Germline assignment: CDR1 SGDLS and CDR2 YYNGEE. CDR3 length: 13 amino acids. V lost 3 bases, J lost 5 bases, and 8 bases lay in between. The DNA of the CDR3 is TGTGCCAGCAGCGGGCGACAGACCGGGGAGCTGTTTTTT. The encoded protein is CASSGRQTGELFF.

The V call is TRBV19, the J call TRBJ2-1, with TRBD2 matching over 9 bases. Losses at the gene ends were 2 bases for V and 4 bases for J; bases not matched to a gene: 9. This CDR3 contains 17 residues. Germline V gives CDR1 LNHDA, CDR2 SQIVND (reference sequence). CDR3 protein: CASSITWASGIYNEQFF. The DNA for the CDR3 is TGTGCCAGTAGTATAACTTGGGCTAGCGGGATATACAATGAGCAGTTCTTC.

This clone was seen a few times. This specimen includes other DNA sequences encoding the same CDR3. This sequence joins TRBV5-1 and TRBJ2-5; 14 bases map to TRBD2. Germline V CDR1 and CDR2: SGHRS, YFSETQ. Trimming took 5 bases from V and 5 from J; bases not matched to a gene: 5. This CDR3 has 15 residues. For the CDR3, the DNA is TGCGCCAGCAGAGGACTAGCGGGAGGTGGGGAGACCCAGTACTTC. Protein sequence: CASRGLAGGGETQYF. Complete variable domain (other parts from reference TRBV5-1 and TRBJ2-5): KAGVTQTPRYLIKTRGQQVTLSCSPISGHRSVSWYQQTPGQGLQFLFEYFSETQRNKGNFPGRFSGRQFSNSRSEMNVSTLELGDSALYLCASRGLAGGGETQYFGPGTRLLVL.

The chain is built from TRBV21-1 and TRBJ2-5; TRBD2, as called in the table, went unchecked against the DNA. TRBV21-1 has pseudogene status. The CDR3 extends over 19 amino acids. CDR3 in DNA: TGTGCCAGCAGCAAAGGAGCGGGAGGGACACGCCCCCACCAAGAGACCCAGTACTTC. This sequence encodes CASSKGAGGTRPHQETQYF.

This clone was seen once. CDR3 loop: CASSSGGMNTEAFF. CDR3 coding DNA: TGTGCCAGTAGCTCAGGGGGCATGAACACTGAAGCTTTCTTT. The chain couples TRBV19 to TRBJ1-1; 8 bases agree with TRBD1. The V gene end was trimmed by 6 bases and the J gene end by 0 bases; junction bases not matched to a gene: 3. Germline lookup yields CDR1 LNHDA and CDR2 SQIVND (reference sequence). The CDR3 has 14 amino acids.

The chain joins TRBV13 to TRBJ2-7; D is tentatively TRBD1 or TRBD2 (6 bases each). Trimming stripped 0 bases from V and 1 base from J, with 16 bases between. The CDR3 is 17 residues long. Germline values: CDR1 PRHDT, CDR2 FYEKMQ (reference sequence). The CDR3 here is CASSLGGAAGLSYEQYF. Here the CDR3 DNA reads TGTGCCAGCAGCTTAGGGGGGGCGGCGGGACTTTCCTACGAGCAGTACTTC.

The chain links TRBV14 to TRBJ2-3; no firm D call. Germline CDR1 is SGHDN and CDR2 is FVKESK. Trimming pared 2 bases from V and 4 bases from J, leaving 13 bases between. The CDR3 sequence is 15 residues long. CDR3 amino acids: CASSQSGYWPDTQYF. CDR3 nucleotide sequence: TGTGCCAGCAGCCAATCAGGCTACTGGCCAGATACGCAGTATTTT.

The chain uses TRBV7-3 and TRBJ2-1, with TRBD2 matching over 7 bases. CDR1 SGHTA and CDR2 FQGTGA come from the germline V gene. Trimming at V came to 5 bases and at J to 8 bases, leaving 6 bases not matched to a gene. CDR3 length: 13 amino acids. The CDR3 spells CASSRDYSYEQFF. CDR3 in DNA: TGTGCCAGCAGCCGGGACTATTCCTATGAGCAGTTCTTC.